The clone carrying this TCR beta chain was seen a handful of times. These data are taken from a study of blood T cell repertoires in COVID-19. Study-wide background: The cDNA or gDNA used as material had been derived from T cells, B-cell-depleted T cells, or PBMCs.

The ends were cut back, 3 bases at V and 7 bases at J, with 14 bases in the middle. Germline V gives CDR1 SGHRS, CDR2 YFSETQ. This CDR3 spans 15 amino acids. Original methodology: Estimation of nucleated cell counts was performed using reference gene primer amplification. Repertoires were generated with immunoSEQ multiplex PCR, while TCRdb's copy carries only in-frame clones and drops some. That table is the source of V, J and clone size, and D and trimming were worked out from the DNA. Of a few hundred thousand clones in the sample, about 90% were seen once. This sequence was found in a woman aged 25 to 39 with COVID-19, enrolled during active disease. Sequencing used peripheral blood. This chain connects TRBV5-1 to TRBJ1-6; TRBD1 is a possible D gene (6 bases). CDR3 bases: TGCGCCAGCAGCTCGGGACAAGGGGTGAATTCACCCCTCCACTTT. Translation: CASSSGQGVNSPLHF.